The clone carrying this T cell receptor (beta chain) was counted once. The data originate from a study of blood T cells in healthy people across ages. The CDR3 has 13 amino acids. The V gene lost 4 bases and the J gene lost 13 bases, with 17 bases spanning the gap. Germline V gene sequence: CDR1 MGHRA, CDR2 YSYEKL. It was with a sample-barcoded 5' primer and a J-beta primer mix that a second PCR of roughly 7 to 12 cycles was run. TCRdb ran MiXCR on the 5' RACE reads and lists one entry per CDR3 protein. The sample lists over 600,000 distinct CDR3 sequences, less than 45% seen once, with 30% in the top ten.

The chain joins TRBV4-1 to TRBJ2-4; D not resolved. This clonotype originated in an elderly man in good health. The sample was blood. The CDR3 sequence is CASSPTGLGEQYF. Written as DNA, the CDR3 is TGCGCCAGCAGCCCTACGGGTCTCGGAGAGCAGTACTTC.